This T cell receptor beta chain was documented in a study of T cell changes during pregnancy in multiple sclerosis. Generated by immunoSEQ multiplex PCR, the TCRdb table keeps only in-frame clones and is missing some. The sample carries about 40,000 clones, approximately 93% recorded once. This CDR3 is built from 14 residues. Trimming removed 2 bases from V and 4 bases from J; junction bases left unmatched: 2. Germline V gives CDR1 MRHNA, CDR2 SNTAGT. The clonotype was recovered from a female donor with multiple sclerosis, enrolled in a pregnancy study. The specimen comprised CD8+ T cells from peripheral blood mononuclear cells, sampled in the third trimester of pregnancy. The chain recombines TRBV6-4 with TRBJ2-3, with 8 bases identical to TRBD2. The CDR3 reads CASSDAGGPDTQYF. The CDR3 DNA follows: TGTGCCAGCAGTGACGCGGGGGGCCCAGATACGCAGTATTTT.